The rows below give T cell receptor beta chains drawn from one sample of a study of Ad26.COV2.S vaccination and SARS-CoV-2 variants. Some clones are missing from TCRdb's copy, which holds only in-frame ones; the method was immunoSEQ multiplex PCR. The table lists a few hundred thousand clones, around 89% of them singletons. The sequences come from peripheral blood, collected in a trial of Ad26.COV2.S vaccine versus placebo. These receptors were taken from a person between 18 and 65 years old who received the Ad26.COV2.S COVID-19 vaccine or a placebo. Both conserved end residues are part of each CDR3. Each record gives: V gene, J gene, CDR3 length, D gene, clone size, CDR3 DNA, CDR3 protein. The D gene is left open where the match is weak. Clone size is shown for a subset of rows, as once, few, many or a class of expanded clone.

v_gene: TRBV6-6; j_gene: TRBJ2-5; len: 14; d_gene: .; abundance: .; CDR3nt: TGTGCCAGCAGTTATCAGGGAGAATGGGAGACCCAGTACTTC; CDR3aa: CASSYQGEWETQYF
v_gene: TRBV19; j_gene: TRBJ2-3; len: 13; d_gene: .; abundance: .; CDR3nt: TGTGCCAGCGGACGTTTGAGCACAGATACGCAGTATTTT; CDR3aa: CASGRLSTDTQYF
v_gene: TRBV2; j_gene: TRBJ1-2; len: 15; d_gene: .; abundance: few; CDR3nt: TGTGCCAGCAGTGGGGACCGAGCCTATAACTATGGCTACACCTTC; CDR3aa: CASSGDRAYNYGYTF
v_gene: TRBV4-1; j_gene: TRBJ1-3; len: 16; d_gene: .; abundance: .; CDR3nt: TGCGCCAGCAGCCAAGATATGTCGGGAAGTGGAAACACCATATATTTT; CDR3aa: CASSQDMSGSGNTIYF
v_gene: TRBV24-1; j_gene: TRBJ2-1; len: 14; d_gene: .; abundance: once; CDR3nt: TGTGCCACCAGTGGTTGGGGGCTTCGGAATGAGCAGTTCTTC; CDR3aa: CATSGWGLRNEQFF
v_gene: TRBV5-6; j_gene: TRBJ2-7; len: 14; d_gene: .; abundance: .; CDR3nt: TGTGCCAGCAGCTCCGTGGACAGTTCCTACGAGCAGTACTTC; CDR3aa: CASSSVDSSYEQYF
v_gene: TRBV7-8; j_gene: TRBJ2-5; len: 15; d_gene: .; abundance: .; CDR3nt: TGTGCCAGCAGCTTAGCTTATGCAGGCTCAGCGACCCAGTACTTC; CDR3aa: CASSLAYAGSATQYF
v_gene: TRBV6-5; j_gene: TRBJ2-7; len: 14; d_gene: TRBD2; abundance: .; CDR3nt: TGTGCCAGCAGGCAGACTAGCGGGGGGGCCTTGCAGTACTTC; CDR3aa: CASRQTSGGALQYF
v_gene: TRBV29-1; j_gene: TRBJ2-1; len: 12; d_gene: .; abundance: .; CDR3nt: TGCAGCGTCAGGACGGCCTCCGATGAGCAGTTCTTC; CDR3aa: CSVRTASDEQFF
v_gene: TRBV7-2; j_gene: TRBJ2-2; len: 14; d_gene: TRBD1; abundance: .; CDR3nt: TGTGCCAGCAGCCTATACGACAGGGGTCGGGAGCTGTTTTTT; CDR3aa: CASSLYDRGRELFF
v_gene: TRBV7-2; j_gene: TRBJ2-1; len: 14; d_gene: TRBD1; abundance: .; CDR3nt: TGTGCCAGCTACGATGCAGGGGGCTACAATGAGCAGTTCTTC; CDR3aa: CASYDAGGYNEQFF
v_gene: TRBV4-3; j_gene: TRBJ1-1; len: 14; d_gene: .; abundance: .; CDR3nt: TGCGCCAGCAGCCACAACAGGGTGAACACTGAAGCTTTCTTT; CDR3aa: CASSHNRVNTEAFF
v_gene: TRBV21-1; j_gene: TRBJ2-5; len: 14; d_gene: .; abundance: .; CDR3nt: TGTGCCAGCAGCCCCCCGGGAAGTCAAGAGACCCAGTACTTC; CDR3aa: CASSPPGSQETQYF
v_gene: TRBV28; j_gene: TRBJ2-6; len: 19; d_gene: TRBD1; abundance: .; CDR3nt: TGTGCCAGCAGCTCCTTGTTCCGGGACAGGCCCTCTGGGGCCAACGTCCTGACTTTC; CDR3aa: CASSSLFRDRPSGANVLTF
v_gene: TRBV7-2; j_gene: TRBJ2-3; len: 14; d_gene: .; abundance: once; CDR3nt: TGTGCCAGCAGCCGTATTTCCAGCGCAGATACGCAGTATTTT; CDR3aa: CASSRISSADTQYF
v_gene: TRBV7-9; j_gene: TRBJ2-5; len: 17; d_gene: TRBD1; abundance: .; CDR3nt: TGTGCCAGCAGCTTAGACATAAGACGGGACAGCCAAGAGACCCAGTACTTC; CDR3aa: CASSLDIRRDSQETQYF
v_gene: TRBV12-3/TRBV12-4; j_gene: TRBJ2-3; len: 11; d_gene: .; abundance: .; CDR3nt: TGTGCCAGCAGCCCTTCCGATACGCAGTATTTT; CDR3aa: CASSPSDTQYF
v_gene: TRBV11-2; j_gene: TRBJ1-2; len: 14; d_gene: .; abundance: .; CDR3nt: TGTGCCAGCAGCTTGAGTGGGGGGGCAAGGGGCTACACCTTC; CDR3aa: CASSLSGGARGYTF
v_gene: TRBV5-1; j_gene: TRBJ2-2; len: 15; d_gene: .; abundance: few; CDR3nt: TGCGCCAGCAGCTTGGTCGGCACGAACACCGGGGAGCTGTTTTTT; CDR3aa: CASSLVGTNTGELFF
v_gene: TRBV24-1; j_gene: TRBJ1-2; len: 15; d_gene: TRBD1; abundance: .; CDR3nt: TGTGCCACCAGTGGTCCGGGACAGGGCGACTATGGCTACACCTTC; CDR3aa: CATSGPGQGDYGYTF
v_gene: TRBV4-1; j_gene: TRBJ1-1; len: 14; d_gene: .; abundance: .; CDR3nt: TGCGCCAGCAGCCAAGATCGGGGTAACACTGAAGCTTTCTTT; CDR3aa: CASSQDRGNTEAFF
v_gene: TRBV4-3; j_gene: TRBJ2-7; len: 16; d_gene: .; abundance: .; CDR3nt: TGCGCCAGCAGCCAAGATGGGGGGTGGAGCTCCTACGAGCAGTACTTC; CDR3aa: CASSQDGGWSSYEQYF
v_gene: TRBV5-6; j_gene: TRBJ2-2; len: 15; d_gene: .; abundance: .; CDR3nt: TGTGCCAGCAGCTTGGATCTAGGGGAAAGCGGGGAGCTGTTTTTT; CDR3aa: CASSLDLGESGELFF
v_gene: TRBV19; j_gene: TRBJ2-1; len: 14; d_gene: .; abundance: .; CDR3nt: TGTGCCAGTAGTATTGGGACGGGGGACAATGAGCAGTTCTTC; CDR3aa: CASSIGTGDNEQFF
v_gene: TRBV12-3/TRBV12-4; j_gene: TRBJ2-1; len: 13; d_gene: .; abundance: once; CDR3nt: TGTGCCAGCAGTTTGGGGGGGCCCAATGAGCAGTTCTTC; CDR3aa: CASSLGGPNEQFF
v_gene: TRBV12-3/TRBV12-4; j_gene: TRBJ1-2; len: 13; d_gene: .; abundance: .; CDR3nt: TGTGCCAGCAGTTTAAGGTCAGCTTATGGCTACACCTTC; CDR3aa: CASSLRSAYGYTF
v_gene: TRBV21-1; j_gene: TRBJ2-7; len: 16; d_gene: .; abundance: .; CDR3nt: TGTGCCAGCAGCAAAAAGGAGCAGGCCTCCCCCTACGAGCAGTACTTC; CDR3aa: CASSKKEQASPYEQYF
v_gene: TRBV15; j_gene: TRBJ1-6; len: 14; d_gene: .; abundance: .; CDR3nt: TGTGCCACCAGCCCGGGGAATTATAATTCACCCCTCCACTTT; CDR3aa: CATSPGNYNSPLHF
v_gene: TRBV7-9; j_gene: TRBJ2-5; len: 15; d_gene: .; abundance: .; CDR3nt: TGTGCCAGCAGCTTAGATTCAGGCGCACGGGAGACCCAGTACTTC; CDR3aa: CASSLDSGARETQYF
v_gene: TRBV10-3; j_gene: TRBJ2-2; len: 15; d_gene: TRBD2; abundance: .; CDR3nt: TGTGCCATCAGTGACGGGACTAGTCGCGCCGGGGAGCTGTTTTTT; CDR3aa: CAISDGTSRAGELFF
v_gene: TRBV11-2; j_gene: TRBJ2-7; len: 14; d_gene: TRBD2; abundance: .; CDR3nt: TGTGCCAGCAGCTTAGTTCTAGCGGGCTACGAGCAGTACTTC; CDR3aa: CASSLVLAGYEQYF
v_gene: TRBV3-1/TRBV3-2; j_gene: TRBJ1-3; len: 16; d_gene: .; abundance: .; CDR3nt: TGTGCCAGCAGTTCCGCGGATGGGAGCTCTGGAAACACCATATATTTT; CDR3aa: CASSSADGSSGNTIYF
v_gene: TRBV10-1; j_gene: TRBJ2-3; len: 17; d_gene: TRBD2; abundance: .; CDR3nt: TGCGCCAGCAGTGAGGGGCGCGGGGGGTTTTATCTTGATACGCAGTATTTT; CDR3aa: CASSEGRGGFYLDTQYF
v_gene: TRBV27; j_gene: TRBJ2-1; len: 13; d_gene: .; abundance: .; CDR3nt: TGTGCCAGCAGTCAATCCGCCTTGAATGAGCAGTTCTTC; CDR3aa: CASSQSALNEQFF
v_gene: TRBV2; j_gene: TRBJ1-5; len: 14; d_gene: .; abundance: .; CDR3nt: TGTGCCAGCAGTGAATCAGGCTATAATCAGCCCCAGCATTTT; CDR3aa: CASSESGYNQPQHF
v_gene: TRBV28; j_gene: TRBJ1-5; len: 16; d_gene: TRBD1; abundance: .; CDR3nt: TGTGCCAGCAGTTTATTAGGGGACAGGGCGGATCAGCCCCAGCATTTT; CDR3aa: CASSLLGDRADQPQHF
v_gene: TRBV5-6; j_gene: TRBJ1-5; len: 14; d_gene: .; abundance: few; CDR3nt: TGTGCCAGCAGCTTGAGGTCGCAGCACCAGCCCCAGCATTTT; CDR3aa: CASSLRSQHQPQHF
v_gene: TRBV7-2; j_gene: TRBJ2-1; len: 15; d_gene: .; abundance: .; CDR3nt: TGTGCCAGCAGCCCGAGCAGCCAATGGGGGAATGAGCAGTTCTTC; CDR3aa: CASSPSSQWGNEQFF
v_gene: TRBV3-1/TRBV3-2; j_gene: TRBJ1-1; len: 15; d_gene: .; abundance: .; CDR3nt: TGTGCCAGCAGCCAAGACAGCTTTATGAACACTGAAGCTTTCTTT; CDR3aa: CASSQDSFMNTEAFF
v_gene: TRBV29-1; j_gene: TRBJ1-5; len: 14; d_gene: .; abundance: .; CDR3nt: TGCAGCGTGAGCCCAACAGGGAGCAATCAGCCCCAGCATTTT; CDR3aa: CSVSPTGSNQPQHF
v_gene: TRBV5-6; j_gene: TRBJ2-7; len: 12; d_gene: TRBD1; abundance: .; CDR3nt: TGTGCCAGCAGCCCAGGGGGCTATGAGCAGTACTTC; CDR3aa: CASSPGGYEQYF
v_gene: TRBV7-9; j_gene: TRBJ1-3; len: 15; d_gene: TRBD1; abundance: .; CDR3nt: TGTGCCAGCAGCGCGAGACAGGGCAGCGGAAACACCATATATTTT; CDR3aa: CASSARQGSGNTIYF
v_gene: TRBV4-1; j_gene: TRBJ1-1; len: 15; d_gene: .; abundance: .; CDR3nt: TGCGCCAGCAGCCAAAGCTTAGCGACGAACACTGAAGCTTTCTTT; CDR3aa: CASSQSLATNTEAFF